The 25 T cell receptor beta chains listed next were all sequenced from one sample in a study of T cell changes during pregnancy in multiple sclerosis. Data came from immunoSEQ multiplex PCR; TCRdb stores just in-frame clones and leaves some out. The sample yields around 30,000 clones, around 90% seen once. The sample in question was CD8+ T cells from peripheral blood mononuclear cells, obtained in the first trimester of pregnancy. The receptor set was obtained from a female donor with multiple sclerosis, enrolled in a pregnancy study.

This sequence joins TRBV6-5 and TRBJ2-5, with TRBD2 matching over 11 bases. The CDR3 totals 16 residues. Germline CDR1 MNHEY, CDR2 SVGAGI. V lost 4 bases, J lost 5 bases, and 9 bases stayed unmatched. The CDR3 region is CASSFTLAGVGETQYF. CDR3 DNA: TGTGCCAGCAGTTTTACACTAGCGGGAGTCGGGGAGACCCAGTACTTC.

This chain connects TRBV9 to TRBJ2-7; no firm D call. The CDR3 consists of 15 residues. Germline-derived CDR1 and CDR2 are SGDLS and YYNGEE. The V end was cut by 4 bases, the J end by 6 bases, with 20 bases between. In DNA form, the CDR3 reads TGTGCCAGCAGCCCGGCCGGGTCTGGTTTTGGCGAGCAGTACTTC. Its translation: CASSPAGSGFGEQYF.

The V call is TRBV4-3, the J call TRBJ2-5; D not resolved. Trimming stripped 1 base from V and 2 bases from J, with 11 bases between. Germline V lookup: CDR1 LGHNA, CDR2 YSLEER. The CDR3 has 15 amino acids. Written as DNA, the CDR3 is TGCGCCAGCAGCCAAGGTTCCGGGTTTCAAGAGACCCAGTACTTC. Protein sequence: CASSQGSGFQETQYF.

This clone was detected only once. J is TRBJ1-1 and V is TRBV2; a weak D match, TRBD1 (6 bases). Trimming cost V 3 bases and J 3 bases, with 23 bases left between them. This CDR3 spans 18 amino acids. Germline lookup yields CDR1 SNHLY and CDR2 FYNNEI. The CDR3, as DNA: TGTGCCAGCAGTGATTTTGCTACGGGGGGCGTGAGGGACACTGAAGCTTTCTTT. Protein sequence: CASSDFATGGVRDTEAFF.

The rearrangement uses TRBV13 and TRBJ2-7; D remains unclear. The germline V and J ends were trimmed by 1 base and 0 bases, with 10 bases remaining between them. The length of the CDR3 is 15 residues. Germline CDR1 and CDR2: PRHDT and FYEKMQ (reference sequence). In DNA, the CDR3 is TGTGCCAGCAGCTTAGAGATAGCCCCCTCCTACGAGCAGTACTTC. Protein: CASSLEIAPSYEQYF.

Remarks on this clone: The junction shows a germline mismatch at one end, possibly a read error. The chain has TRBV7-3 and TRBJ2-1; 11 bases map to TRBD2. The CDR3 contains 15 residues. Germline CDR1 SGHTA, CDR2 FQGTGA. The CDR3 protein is CASSPTSGVYYEQFF. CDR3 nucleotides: TGTGCCAGCAGCCCGACTAGCGGGGTCTACTATGAGCAGTTCTTC.

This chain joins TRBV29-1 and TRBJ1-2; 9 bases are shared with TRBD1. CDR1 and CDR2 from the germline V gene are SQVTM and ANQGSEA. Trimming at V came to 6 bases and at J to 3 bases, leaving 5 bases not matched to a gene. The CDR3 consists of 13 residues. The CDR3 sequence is CSVPGQGHYGYTF. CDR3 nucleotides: TGCAGCGTCCCGGGACAGGGTCACTATGGCTACACCTTC. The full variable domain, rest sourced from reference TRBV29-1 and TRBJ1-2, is SAVISQKPSRDICQRGTSLTIQCQVDSQVTMMFWYRQQPGQSLTLIATANQGSEATYESGFVIDKFPISRPNLTFSTLTVSNMSPEDSSIYLCSVPGQGHYGYTFGSGTRLTVV.

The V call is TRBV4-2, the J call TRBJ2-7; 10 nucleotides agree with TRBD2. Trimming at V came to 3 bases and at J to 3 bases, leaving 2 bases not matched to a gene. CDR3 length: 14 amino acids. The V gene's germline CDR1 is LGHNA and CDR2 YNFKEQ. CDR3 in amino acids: CASSHLAGVYEQYF. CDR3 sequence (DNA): TGTGCCAGCAGCCACCTAGCGGGAGTCTACGAGCAGTACTTC.

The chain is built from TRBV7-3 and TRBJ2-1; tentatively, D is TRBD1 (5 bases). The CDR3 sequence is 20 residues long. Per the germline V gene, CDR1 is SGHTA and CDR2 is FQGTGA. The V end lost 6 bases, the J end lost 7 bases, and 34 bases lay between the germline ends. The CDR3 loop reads CASRAEHSAGAPSRVNEQFF. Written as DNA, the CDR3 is TGTGCCAGCAGGGCCGAACATTCAGCTGGAGCCCCAAGCAGGGTTAATGAGCAGTTCTTC. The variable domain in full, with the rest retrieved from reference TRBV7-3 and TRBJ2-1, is GAGVSQTPSNKVTEKGKYVELRCDPISGHTALYWYRQSLGQGPEFLIYFQGTGAADDSGLPNDRFFAVRPEGSVSTLKIQRTERGDSAVYLCASRAEHSAGAPSRVNEQFFGPGTRLTVL.

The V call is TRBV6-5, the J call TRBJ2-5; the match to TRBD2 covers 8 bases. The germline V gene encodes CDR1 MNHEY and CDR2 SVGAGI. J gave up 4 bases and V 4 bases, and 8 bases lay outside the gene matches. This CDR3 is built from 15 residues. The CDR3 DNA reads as TGTGCCAGCAGTTTAGCGGGAAGCGGGGGAGAGACCCAGTACTTC. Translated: CASSLAGSGGETQYF.

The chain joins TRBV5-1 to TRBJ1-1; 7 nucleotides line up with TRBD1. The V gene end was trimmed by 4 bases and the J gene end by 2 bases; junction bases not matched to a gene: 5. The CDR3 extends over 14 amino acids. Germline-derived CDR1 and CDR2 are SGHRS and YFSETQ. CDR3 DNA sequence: TGCGCCAGCAGCCACCGGGACAGTAACACTGAAGCTTTCTTT. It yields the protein CASSHRDSNTEAFF. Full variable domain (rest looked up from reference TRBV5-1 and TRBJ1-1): KAGVTQTPRYLIKTRGQQVTLSCSPISGHRSVSWYQQTPGQGLQFLFEYFSETQRNKGNFPGRFSGRQFSNSRSEMNVSTLELGDSALYLCASSHRDSNTEAFFGQGTRLTVV.

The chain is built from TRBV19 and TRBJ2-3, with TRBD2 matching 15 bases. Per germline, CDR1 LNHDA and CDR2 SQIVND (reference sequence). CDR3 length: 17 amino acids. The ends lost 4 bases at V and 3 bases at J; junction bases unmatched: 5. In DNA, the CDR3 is TGTGCCAGTAGTAGACGGACTAGCGGGAGGGGTACAGATACGCAGTATTTT. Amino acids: CASSRRTSGRGTDTQYF.

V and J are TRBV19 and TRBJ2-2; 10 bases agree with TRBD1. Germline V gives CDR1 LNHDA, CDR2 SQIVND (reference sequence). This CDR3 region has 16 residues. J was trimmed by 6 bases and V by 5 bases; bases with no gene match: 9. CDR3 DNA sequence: TGTGCCAGTAGTCCCGACAGGGGGCAACCCGCCGGGGAGCTGTTTTTT. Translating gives CASSPDRGQPAGELFF.

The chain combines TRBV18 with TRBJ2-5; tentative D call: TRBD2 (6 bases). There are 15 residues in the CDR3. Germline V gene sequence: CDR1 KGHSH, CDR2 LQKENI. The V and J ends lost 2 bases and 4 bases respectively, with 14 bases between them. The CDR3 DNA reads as TGTGCCAGCTCACCAGAGAAGGCGGGAACAGAGACCCAGTACTTC. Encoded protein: CASSPEKAGTETQYF.

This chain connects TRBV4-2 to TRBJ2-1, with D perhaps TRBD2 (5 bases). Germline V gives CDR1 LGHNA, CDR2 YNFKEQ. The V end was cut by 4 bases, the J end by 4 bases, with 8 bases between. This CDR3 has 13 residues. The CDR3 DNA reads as TGTGCCAGCAGCCTCACTAGGTACAATGAGCAGTTCTTC. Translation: CASSLTRYNEQFF.

The CDR3 nucleotides are TGCGCCAGCAGCTTGTACTCTCCCCACTCCTACGAGCAGTACTTC. Encoded protein: CASSLYSPHSYEQYF. The chain carries TRBV5-1 and TRBJ2-7; no firm D call. From germline, CDR1 is SGHRS and CDR2 YFSETQ. V was trimmed by 1 base and J by 0 bases, leaving 11 bases between them. The CDR3 consists of 15 residues.

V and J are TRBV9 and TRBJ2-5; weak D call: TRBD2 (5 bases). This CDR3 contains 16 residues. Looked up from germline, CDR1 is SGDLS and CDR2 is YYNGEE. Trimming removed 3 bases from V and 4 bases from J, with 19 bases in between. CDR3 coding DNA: TGTGCCAGCAGCGCCCCGCGATTGGACTTAGGAGAGACCCAGTACTTC. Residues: CASSAPRLDLGETQYF.

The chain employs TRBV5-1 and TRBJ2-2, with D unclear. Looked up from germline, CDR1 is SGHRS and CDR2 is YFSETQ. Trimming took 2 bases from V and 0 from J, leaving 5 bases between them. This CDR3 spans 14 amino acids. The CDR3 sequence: CASSFTSNTGELFF. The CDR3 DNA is TGCGCCAGCAGCTTCACTTCGAACACCGGGGAGCTGTTTTTT.

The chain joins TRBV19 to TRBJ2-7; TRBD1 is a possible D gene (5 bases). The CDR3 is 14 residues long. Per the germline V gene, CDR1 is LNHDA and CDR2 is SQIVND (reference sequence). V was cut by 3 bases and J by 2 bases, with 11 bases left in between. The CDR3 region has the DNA TGTGCCAGTAGTATGTGGGGCAGGACCTACGAGCAGTACTTC. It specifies CASSMWGRTYEQYF.

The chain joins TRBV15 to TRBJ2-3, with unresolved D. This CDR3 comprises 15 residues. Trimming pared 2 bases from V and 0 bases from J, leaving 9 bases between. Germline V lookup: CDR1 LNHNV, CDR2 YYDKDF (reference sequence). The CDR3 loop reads CATSRFQTSTDTQYF. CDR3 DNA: TGTGCCACCAGCAGATTCCAGACTAGCACAGATACGCAGTATTTT.

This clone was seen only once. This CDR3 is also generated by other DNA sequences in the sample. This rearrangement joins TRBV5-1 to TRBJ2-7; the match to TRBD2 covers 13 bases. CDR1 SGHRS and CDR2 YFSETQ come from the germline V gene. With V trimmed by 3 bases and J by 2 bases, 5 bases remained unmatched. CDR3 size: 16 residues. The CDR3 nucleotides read TGCGCCAGCAGCTCTGGGACTAGCGGGGTCCCCTACGAGCAGTACTTC. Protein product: CASSSGTSGVPYEQYF.

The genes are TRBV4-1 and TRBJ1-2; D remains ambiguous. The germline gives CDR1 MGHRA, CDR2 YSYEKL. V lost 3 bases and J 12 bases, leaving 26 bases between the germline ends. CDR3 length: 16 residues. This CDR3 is CASSHSEGGEFGRDTF. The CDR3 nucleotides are TGCGCCAGCAGCCATTCTGAGGGAGGAGAGTTTGGAAGGGACACCTTC.

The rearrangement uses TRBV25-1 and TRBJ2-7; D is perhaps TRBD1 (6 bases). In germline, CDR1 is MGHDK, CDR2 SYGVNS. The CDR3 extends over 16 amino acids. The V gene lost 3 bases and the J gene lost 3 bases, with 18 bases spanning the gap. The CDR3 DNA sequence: TGTGCCAGCAGTGATCTAAACAGGGAATTTTTCTACGAGCAGTACTTC. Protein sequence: CASSDLNREFFYEQYF.

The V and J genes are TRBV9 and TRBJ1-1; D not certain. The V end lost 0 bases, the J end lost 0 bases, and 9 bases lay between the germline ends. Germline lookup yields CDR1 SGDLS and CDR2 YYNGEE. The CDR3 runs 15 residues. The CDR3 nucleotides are TGTGCCAGCAGCGTAGCCCCCGGGGTGAACACTGAAGCTTTCTTT. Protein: CASSVAPGVNTEAFF.

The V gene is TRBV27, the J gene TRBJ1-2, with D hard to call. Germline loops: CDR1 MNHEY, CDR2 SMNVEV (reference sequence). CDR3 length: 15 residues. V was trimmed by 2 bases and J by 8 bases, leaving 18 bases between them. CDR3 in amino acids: CASSLHGESLYGYTF. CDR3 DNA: TGTGCCAGCAGTTTACACGGGGAATCCCTATACGGCTACACCTTC.